The 20 T cell receptor beta chains presented below share a single source sample, sequenced in a study of blood T cell repertoires in COVID-19. Repertoires were generated with immunoSEQ multiplex PCR, while TCRdb's copy carries only in-frame clones and drops some. The sample holds roughly 220,000 clones, nearly 90% seen once. Sequenced sample: PBMCs or T cells enriched from blood (not recorded which). All receptors come from a man aged 25 to 40 who had been exposed to COVID-19.

The chain carries TRBV9 and TRBJ2-1, with 7 bases fitting TRBD2. Germline CDR1 reads SGDLS; CDR2 reads YYNGEE. This CDR3 has 18 residues. The V segment lost 3 bases and the J segment 5 bases; nucleotides outside the gene matches: 17. Here the CDR3 DNA reads TGTGCCAGCAGCGCCAACTCCCCAGGGCTAGCGGTAAACAATGAGCAGTTCTTC. It codes for CASSANSPGLAVNNEQFF.

This chain connects TRBV5-3 to TRBJ1-5; D is unclear. Being an ORF, TRBV5-3 has a function that is uncertain. V gave up 4 bases and J gave up 6 bases, with 5 bases separating them. This CDR3 has 11 amino acids. CDR3 coding DNA: TGTGCCAGAAGCGGCCTTCAGCCCCAGCATTTT. This encodes CARSGLQPQHF.

This clone was seen once. The V call is TRBV6-5, the J call TRBJ2-5; perhaps TRBD1 as D (5 bases). The CDR3 sequence is 13 residues long. CDR1 is MNHEY, CDR2 SVGAGI, per germline. V lost 5 bases and J 4 bases, leaving 11 bases between the germline ends. The CDR3 DNA follows: TGTGCCAGCAGTATAGACAGACCAGAGACCCAGTACTTC. Translating gives CASSIDRPETQYF.

This chain connects TRBV10-3 to TRBJ2-3; D possibly corresponds to TRBD2 (6 bases). Germline-derived CDR1 and CDR2 are ENHRY and SYGVKD. V dropped 4 bases and J dropped 2 bases, with 16 bases sitting between them. This CDR3 has 16 amino acids. The CDR3 here is CAISVVGGVTTDTQYF. CDR3 sequence (DNA): TGTGCCATCAGTGTTGTTGGCGGGGTAACCACAGATACGCAGTATTTT.

The rearrangement links TRBV15 to TRBJ2-3; 8 nucleotides match TRBD1. This CDR3 is built from 13 residues. Germline V lookup: CDR1 LNHNV, CDR2 YYDKDF (reference sequence). After removal of 7 bases from V and 4 bases from J, the junction contained 4 bases not matched to a gene. The CDR3 sequence is CATKDRAADTQYF. CDR3 coding DNA: TGTGCCACCAAGGACAGGGCAGCAGATACGCAGTATTTT.

DNA of the CDR3: TGTGCCAGCAGTCATCGGAGCACAGATACGCAGTATTTT. Translated: CASSHRSTDTQYF. This chain links TRBV27 with TRBJ2-3; D gene uncertain. Germline-derived CDR1 and CDR2 are MNHEY and SMNVEV (reference sequence). The CDR3 loop spans 13 amino acids. Trimming took off 5 bases at V and 0 bases at J, with 6 bases between the two ends.

This clone showed up just a few times. The chain couples TRBV12-5 to TRBJ2-7; possibly TRBD2 for D (5 bases). CDR1 and CDR2 (germline): LGHNT, FRNRAP. The CDR3 spans 14 residues. The V end was cut by 5 bases, the J end by 5 bases, with 16 bases between. CDR3 sequence reads: CASGLGSRGNEQYF. In DNA form, the CDR3 reads TGTGCTAGTGGTCTAGGATCTCGAGGGAACGAGCAGTACTTC.

The rearrangement joins TRBV4-3 to TRBJ2-3; no reliable D call. Germline V gene lookup returns CDR1 LGHNA and CDR2 YSLEER. CDR3 size: 14 residues. The V and J ends lost 1 base and 2 bases respectively, with 7 bases between them. CDR3 residues: CASSQAVVTDTQYF. CDR3 coding DNA: TGCGCCAGCAGCCAAGCGGTGGTCACAGATACGCAGTATTTT.

This chain links TRBV4-2 with TRBJ2-1; D gene ambiguous. From germline, CDR1 is LGHNA and CDR2 YNFKEQ. Trimming cost V 0 bases and J 10 bases, with 4 bases left between them. The CDR3 runs 11 residues. The CDR3 loop reads CASSQELEQFF. CDR3 sequence (DNA): TGTGCCAGCAGCCAAGAACTAGAGCAGTTCTTC.

This clone was observed a few times. This chain uses TRBV4-1 with TRBJ2-2, with no clear D. The V gene lost 2 bases and the J gene lost 1 base, with 2 bases spanning the gap. In germline, CDR1 is MGHRA, CDR2 YSYEKL. The CDR3 is 13 residues long. CDR3 amino acids: CASSQLNTGELFF. The CDR3 region has the DNA TGCGCCAGCAGCCAACTGAACACCGGGGAGCTGTTTTTT.

This rearrangement joins TRBV30 to TRBJ2-3; 8 nucleotides line up with TRBD2. This CDR3 region has 15 residues. Looked up from germline, CDR1 is GTSNPN and CDR2 is SVGIG (reference sequence). Trimming removed 0 bases from V and 7 bases from J; junction bases left unmatched: 9. DNA for the CDR3: TGTGCCTGGAGTGTTAGTAGCGGGGAAGGATATACGCAGTATTTT. Residues: CAWSVSSGEGYTQYF.

J is TRBJ2-1 and V is TRBV7-3; 9 bases align to TRBD2. Germline V CDR1 and CDR2: SGHTA, FQGTGA. The CDR3 covers 15 residues. J lost 8 bases, V lost 1 base, and 6 bases had no gene match. CDR3 residues: CASSLSSGGSYEQFF. DNA of the CDR3: TGTGCCAGCAGCTTAAGCAGCGGGGGGAGCTATGAGCAGTTCTTC.

The rearrangement joins TRBV4-1 to TRBJ2-3; 7 positions match TRBD2. This CDR3 has 16 amino acids. Germline V gene sequence: CDR1 MGHRA, CDR2 YSYEKL. V was clipped by 3 bases and J by 0 bases; unmatched bases: 6. The DNA of the CDR3 is TGCGCCAGCAGCCAGCTGGGACTACCGAGCACAGATACGCAGTATTTT. It specifies CASSQLGLPSTDTQYF.

The CDR3 DNA reads TGTGCCATCAGCAACCAATTAGCGGGGGATGCGCATAGCACAGATACGCAGTATTTT. Translation: CAISNQLAGDAHSTDTQYF. This chain links TRBV10-3 with TRBJ2-3, with 9 nucleotides matching TRBD2. Germline V gene data show CDR1 as ENHRY and CDR2 as SYGVKD. Trimming removed 6 bases from V and 0 bases from J; junction bases left unmatched: 16. The CDR3 sequence is 19 residues long.

The CDR3 loop is CASPCGRVNEKLFF. CDR3 in DNA: TGTGCCAGCCCCTGCGGCAGGGTAAATGAAAAACTGTTTTTT. The J gene is TRBJ1-4, the V gene TRBV3-1 (or the pseudogene TRBV3-2), with D possibly TRBD1 on 5 matching bases. Trimming pared 8 bases from V and 5 bases from J, leaving 15 bases between. This CDR3 contains 14 residues. Per germline, CDR1 LGHDT and CDR2 YNNKEL (reference sequence).

Only one count was recorded for this clone. This chain uses TRBV7-2 with TRBJ2-7, with a tentative D call TRBD2 (7 bases). Looked up from germline, CDR1 is SGHTA and CDR2 is FQGNSA. This CDR3 has 17 residues. V was pared by 0 bases and J by 3 bases, with 18 bases between. CDR3 sequence reads: CASSLAPGAGANYEQYF. CDR3 in DNA: TGTGCCAGCAGCTTAGCCCCGGGGGCGGGGGCGAACTACGAGCAGTACTTC.

The chain uses TRBV27 and TRBJ2-5; 12 positions agree with TRBD2. V dropped 0 bases and J dropped 2; count of bases not matched to a gene: 1. The CDR3 sequence is 16 residues long. In germline, CDR1 is MNHEY, CDR2 SMNVEV (reference sequence). The DNA for the CDR3 is TGTGCCAGCAGTTTATCGCTAGCGGGGGGGCAAGAGACCCAGTACTTC. Protein: CASSLSLAGGQETQYF.

In its sample, this clone was seen once. V usage is TRBV13 and J usage is TRBJ2-7; the D gene is possibly TRBD1 (7 bases). CDR3 length equals 14 residues. Trimming took 5 bases from V and 1 from J, leaving 12 bases between them. Germline loops: CDR1 PRHDT, CDR2 FYEKMQ (reference sequence). The CDR3 nucleotides are TGTGCCAGCAGCCCGCAGGGGGGATCCTACGAGCAGTACTTC. Translated: CASSPQGGSYEQYF.

The chain has TRBV4-2 and TRBJ2-7; the D is unclear. This CDR3 is 14 amino acids long. CDR1 and CDR2 from the germline V gene are LGHNA and YNFKEQ. V lost 1 base to trimming and J lost 4 bases, with 11 bases between them. The CDR3 is CASSQVRGIYEQYF. The CDR3 DNA reads TGTGCCAGCAGCCAAGTGAGAGGAATATACGAGCAGTACTTC.

The J gene is TRBJ2-2, the V gene TRBV27; 7 bases map to TRBD1. This CDR3 spans 15 amino acids. The ends lost 6 bases at V and 3 bases at J; junction bases unmatched: 7. Germline CDR1 and CDR2: MNHEY and SMNVEV (reference sequence). The CDR3 loop is CASSPGQTYTGELFF. DNA for the CDR3: TGTGCCAGCAGCCCGGGACAGACTTACACCGGGGAGCTGTTTTTT.